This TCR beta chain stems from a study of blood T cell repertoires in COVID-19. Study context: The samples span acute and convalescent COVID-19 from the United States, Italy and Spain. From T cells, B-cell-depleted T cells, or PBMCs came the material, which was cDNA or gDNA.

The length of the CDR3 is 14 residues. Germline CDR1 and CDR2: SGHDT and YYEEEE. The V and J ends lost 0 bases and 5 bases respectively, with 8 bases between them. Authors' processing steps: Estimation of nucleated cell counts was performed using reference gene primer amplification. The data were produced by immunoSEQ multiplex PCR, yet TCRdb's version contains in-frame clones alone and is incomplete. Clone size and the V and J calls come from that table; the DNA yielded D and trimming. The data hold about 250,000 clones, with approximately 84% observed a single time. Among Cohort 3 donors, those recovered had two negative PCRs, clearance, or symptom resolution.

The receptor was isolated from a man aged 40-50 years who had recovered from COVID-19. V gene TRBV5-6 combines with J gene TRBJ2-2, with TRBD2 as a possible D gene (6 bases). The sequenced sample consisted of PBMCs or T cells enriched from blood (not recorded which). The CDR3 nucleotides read TGTGCCAGCAGCTTGGTTGGGGGGACCGGGGAGCTGTTTTTT. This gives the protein CASSLVGGTGELFF.